Below, 24 T cell receptor beta chains from the same sample are listed, as sequenced in a study of blood T cell repertoires in COVID-19. Clones were read by immunoSEQ multiplex PCR, and TCRdb kept only the in-frame ones, dropping some. Of 220,000 or so clones listed, 84% are singletons. The material sequenced was peripheral blood. Receptor source: a woman aged 55-75 years with acute or convalescent COVID-19.

The chain employs TRBV28 and TRBJ1-1; no definite D call. The CDR3 extends over 11 amino acids. The germline gives CDR1 MDHEN, CDR2 SYDVKM. V dropped 5 bases and J dropped 6 bases, with 7 bases sitting between them. For the CDR3, the DNA is TGTGCCAGCAGTCCCAACTCTGAAGCTTTCTTT. Translated, it gives CASSPNSEAFF.

This sequence joins TRBV7-6 and TRBJ2-1; D remains unclear. Trimming removed 5 bases from V and 9 bases from J, with 11 bases in between. This CDR3 region has 12 residues. Germline V gene lookup returns CDR1 SGHVS and CDR2 FNYEAQ. The CDR3, as DNA: TGTGCCAGCAGCCCTACCGGTGGTGAGCAGTTCTTC. It encodes CASSPTGGEQFF.

Here the CDR3 reads CAWSKGQRTEAFF. The CDR3 coding sequence is TGTGCCTGGAGTAAGGGACAGCGGACTGAAGCTTTCTTT. The V gene is TRBV30, the J gene TRBJ1-1, with TRBD1 matching over 7 bases. Germline lookup yields CDR1 GTSNPN and CDR2 SVGIG (reference sequence). The CDR3 contains 13 residues. Trimming cost V 2 bases and J 5 bases; bases outside gene matches: 5.

This clone was seen repeatedly, ten times or more. The chain employs TRBV2 and TRBJ2-7, with D perhaps TRBD2 (6 bases). CDR3 size: 16 residues. Germline-derived CDR1 and CDR2 are SNHLY and FYNNEI. Trimming took 9 bases from V and 3 from J, leaving 24 bases between them. The CDR3 nucleotides are TGTGCCAGTGGAGGCGGAGGGGCAGATCCTAACTACGAGCAGTACTTC. This gives the protein CASGGGGADPNYEQYF.

The chain has TRBV12-3 or TRBV12-4 and TRBJ2-1; a weak D match, TRBD1 (5 bases). V lost 5 bases and J lost 11, with 16 bases in between. The CDR3 is 13 residues long. CDR3 region: CASSLQVLGQQFF. The CDR3 DNA reads as TGTGCCAGCAGTCTACAGGTTTTAGGTCAGCAGTTCTTC.

Turning to this clone: A junction end diverges from the germline sequence, so it may reflect a read error. The CDR3 coding sequence is TGCGCCAGCAGTCAAGTTAGAGGCTACGAGCAGTACTTC. As protein: CASSQVRGYEQYF. The chain carries TRBV4-3 and TRBJ2-7; the D is unclear. CDR1 is LGHNA, CDR2 YSLEER, per germline. The CDR3 contains 13 residues.

The chain uses TRBV11-2 and TRBJ1-2, with 7 positions matching TRBD1. The V gene's germline CDR1 is SGHAT and CDR2 FQNNGV. This CDR3 has 13 residues. V lost 5 bases and J lost 6; bases outside the gene matches: 6. Here the CDR3 reads CASSAGTAHGYTF. The CDR3 bases are TGTGCCAGCAGCGCAGGGACAGCCCATGGCTACACCTTC. The full variable domain, completed using reference TRBV11-2 and TRBJ1-2, is EAGVAQSPRYKIIEKRQSVAFWCNPISGHATLYWYQQILGQGPKLLIQFQNNGVVDDSQLPKDRFSAERLKGVDSTLKIQPAKLEDSAVYLCASSAGTAHGYTFGSGTRLTVV.

This chain joins TRBV12-3 or TRBV12-4 and TRBJ1-5; no clear D gene. With 6 bases removed from V and 2 bases from J, the gap between germline ends came to 8 bases. The CDR3 loop spans 13 amino acids. In DNA, the CDR3 is TGTGCCAGCAGCGGGTTGGGCAATCAGCCCCAGCATTTT. It encodes CASSGLGNQPQHF.

V and J are TRBV28 and TRBJ2-7, with a weak D call TRBD1 (5 bases). Trimming removed 5 bases from V and 6 bases from J, with 11 bases in between. CDR3 length: 12 residues. Germline CDR1 is MDHEN and CDR2 is SYDVKM. The CDR3: CASSTWGSEQYF. For the CDR3, the DNA is TGTGCCAGCAGTACCTGGGGCAGCGAGCAGTACTTC. The full variable domain, in which reference TRBV28 and TRBJ2-7 provide the parts outside the CDR3, is DVKVTQSSRYLVKRTGEKVFLECVQDMDHENMFWYRQDPGLGLRLIYFSYDVKMKEKGDIPEGYSVSREKKERFSLILESASTNQTSMYLCASSTWGSEQYFGPGTRLTVT.

The chain carries TRBV28 and TRBJ1-4; tentative D call: TRBD1 (6 bases). The CDR3 loop spans 15 amino acids. Germline-derived CDR1 and CDR2 are MDHEN and SYDVKM. V was cut by 4 bases and J by 10 bases, with 19 bases left in between. CDR3 bases: TGTGCCAGCAGTTCCACAGGGCTTTTGGTTCGAAAACTGTTTTTT. Translation gives CASSSTGLLVRKLFF.

The chain recombines TRBV2 with TRBJ1-2; unclear D gene. The CDR3 spans 10 residues. Germline lookup yields CDR1 SNHLY and CDR2 FYNNEI. V was pared by 6 bases and J by 4 bases, with 3 bases between. The CDR3 loop is CASRAYGYTF. The CDR3 bases are TGTGCCAGCAGGGCCTATGGCTACACCTTC.

V and J are TRBV5-1 and TRBJ1-4; D is uncertain. The germline V gene encodes CDR1 SGHRS and CDR2 YFSETQ. The V end lost 0 bases, the J end lost 5 bases, and 5 bases lay between the germline ends. The CDR3 runs 13 residues. This chain's CDR3 is CASSLGGNEKLFF. The DNA for the CDR3 is TGCGCCAGCAGCTTGGGAGGAAATGAAAAACTGTTTTTT.

A few counts support this clone. The gene calls are TRBV30 and TRBJ1-1, with 8 bases lining up with TRBD1. CDR3 length: 13 amino acids. With V trimmed by 5 bases and J by 5 bases, 7 bases remained unmatched. Germline loops: CDR1 GTSNPN, CDR2 SVGIG (reference sequence). The CDR3 protein is CAWGQGAGTEAFF. The CDR3 DNA reads as TGTGCCTGGGGTCAGGGGGCTGGTACTGAAGCTTTCTTT.

This clone was observed once. This sequence joins TRBV6-5 and TRBJ2-7; D call uncertain. V lost 8 bases to trimming and J lost 2 bases, with 7 bases between them. This CDR3 has 11 residues. Germline V gene lookup returns CDR1 MNHEY and CDR2 SVGAGI. Here the CDR3 reads CASVGAYEQYF. The CDR3 bases are TGTGCCAGCGTAGGAGCCTACGAGCAGTACTTC.

V gene TRBV18 combines with J gene TRBJ1-3; 9 bases line up with TRBD1. The germline V gene has CDR1 KGHSH and CDR2 LQKENI. The CDR3 is 15 residues long. V lost 3 bases to trimming and J lost 5 bases; unmatched junction nucleotides: 5. The CDR3 protein is CASSPAGQGRNTIYF. The DNA of the CDR3 is TGTGCCAGCTCACCCGCGGGACAGGGAAGAAACACCATATATTTT.

This clone was found a few times. The chain combines TRBV4-2 with TRBJ1-2, with D perhaps TRBD1 (5 bases). V dropped 0 bases and J dropped 6 bases, with 20 bases sitting between them. CDR3 length: 17 amino acids. CDR1 is LGHNA, CDR2 YNFKEQ, per germline. DNA for the CDR3: TGTGCCAGCAGCCAAGATTCCTCGGAGGGGTGGAAGAATGGCTACACCTTC. Translated, it gives CASSQDSSEGWKNGYTF.

The chain is built from TRBV5-1 and TRBJ2-2, with TRBD1 matching 8 bases. J lost 6 bases, V lost 5 bases, and 6 bases had no gene match. The CDR3 extends over 14 amino acids. Germline CDR1 SGHRS, CDR2 YFSETQ. DNA of the CDR3: TGCGCCAGCAGTCCTCAGGGGGCGTCCGGGGAGCTGTTTTTT. The encoded protein is CASSPQGASGELFF.

This clone was seen only once. This chain connects TRBV6-5 to TRBJ1-1, with TRBD1 identical over 8 bases. The germline V gene encodes CDR1 MNHEY and CDR2 SVGAGI. After removal of 2 bases from V and 1 base from J, the junction contained 3 bases not matched to a gene. The CDR3 runs 15 residues. CDR3 loop: CASSYRDRWNTEAFF. CDR3 nucleotides: TGTGCCAGCAGTTACCGGGACAGGTGGAACACTGAAGCTTTCTTT.

The chain has TRBV7-9 and TRBJ1-5; D is unresolved. The V gene's germline CDR1 is SEHNR and CDR2 FQNEAQ (reference sequence). This CDR3 spans 15 amino acids. V lost 1 base and J lost 7, with 14 bases in between. CDR3 in DNA: TGTGCCAGCAGCTTAGGATTGGGAGGTCGACAGCCCCAGCATTTT. Its protein product is CASSLGLGGRQPQHF.

J is TRBJ2-5 and V is TRBV5-4; 7 nucleotides agree with TRBD2. The CDR3 loop spans 16 amino acids. With V trimmed by 3 bases and J by 5 bases, 13 bases remained unmatched. CDR1 and CDR2 (germline): SGHNT, YYREEE (reference sequence). The DNA of the CDR3 is TGTGCCAGCAGCTCCGTGAGTCCGGCGGGGGTGGAGACCCAGTACTTC. This encodes CASSSVSPAGVETQYF.

The chain has TRBV30 and TRBJ1-5; D gene unclear. The germline V gene has CDR1 GTSNPN and CDR2 SVGIG (reference sequence). Deletions cut 0 bases from V and 6 bases from J, with 15 bases between. The CDR3 is made up of 15 amino acids. The CDR3 sequence is CAWSVGGGNGQPQHF. CDR3 nucleotides: TGTGCCTGGAGTGTAGGAGGTGGGAATGGTCAGCCCCAGCATTTT.

The chain is built from TRBV19 and TRBJ1-6; unclear D gene. V was clipped by 5 bases and J by 5 bases, with 22 bases between them. The CDR3 spans 18 residues. CDR1 and CDR2 from the germline V gene are LNHDA and SQIVND (reference sequence). The chain's CDR3 is CASSQVVVSGSDNSPLHF. CDR3 nucleotide sequence: TGTGCCAGTAGTCAAGTCGTGGTTTCGGGATCAGATAATTCACCCCTCCACTTT.

The chain employs TRBV6-5 and TRBJ2-1, with TRBD1 matching over 8 bases. Germline trimming cut 5 bases from V and 1 base from J; bases unmatched to any gene: 4. Germline CDR1 and CDR2: MNHEY and SVGAGI. CDR3 length: 15 amino acids. Here the CDR3 reads CASSTTGGSYNEQFF. CDR3 nucleotides: TGTGCCAGCAGTACCACAGGGGGGTCCTACAATGAGCAGTTCTTC.

The chain employs TRBV18 and TRBJ2-1; the match to TRBD2 covers 7 bases. The CDR3 is made up of 16 amino acids. Germline CDR1 and CDR2: KGHSH and LQKENI. V lost 0 bases and J lost 7; bases outside the gene matches: 9. The DNA of the CDR3 is TGTGCCAGCTCACCACCGATATCGGGAGGAGGAAATGAGCAGTTCTTC. Its protein product is CASSPPISGGGNEQFF.